The 4 T cell receptor beta chains below were found in one sample sequenced in a study of T cells after yellow fever vaccination. TCRdb passed the 5' RACE reads through MiXCR, listing each CDR3 protein once. This table holds some 220,000 distinct CDR3 sequences, 2.5% to 3.5% found once. The material sequenced was CD4+ T cells sorted from PBMCs, taken 10 days after the yellow fever booster vaccination. The receptors shown here come from a man younger than 30 who received the YFV17D yellow fever vaccine.

The rearrangement uses TRBV20-1 and TRBJ2-1, with D perhaps matching TRBD2 (5 bases). Per germline, CDR1 DFQATT and CDR2 SNEGSKA (reference sequence). Between the trimmed V and J ends, which lost 0 bases and 7 bases, there was a span of 16 bases. The CDR3 runs 15 residues. The CDR3 loop is CSARDMGSPGNEQFF. CDR3 coding DNA: TGCAGTGCTAGAGACATGGGGTCCCCGGGGAATGAGCAGTTCTTC.

This clonotype has just one count. A much larger clonotype is one base distant, so this may be a read error. The chain links TRBV12-3 or TRBV12-4 to TRBJ1-2; 7 positions agree with TRBD1. The CDR3 runs 15 residues. J lost 9 bases, V lost 6 bases, and 16 bases had no gene match. CDR3 DNA: TGTGCCAGCAGAGACCAGGGGGAGCGATCTATGAGCTACACCTTC. Its translation: CASRDQGERSMSYTF.

This clonotype was seen repeatedly, ten times or more. The genes are TRBV10-3 and TRBJ1-1, with 9 positions matching TRBD1. The CDR3 loop spans 14 amino acids. After removal of 10 bases from V and 1 base from J, the junction contained 7 bases not matched to a gene. Per the germline V gene, CDR1 is ENHRY and CDR2 is SYGVKD. DNA of the CDR3: TGTGCCACGGTACAGGGGGCGCAGAACACTGAAGCTTTCTTT. Protein sequence: CATVQGAQNTEAFF.

The chain employs TRBV20-1 and TRBJ1-6; 7 nucleotides align to TRBD1. Germline V CDR1 and CDR2: DFQATT, SNEGSKA (reference sequence). The CDR3 sequence is 12 residues long. V was pared by 6 bases and J by 10 bases, with 6 bases of the junction left unmatched. The CDR3 loop is CSAPTGKSPLHF. The CDR3 region has the DNA TGCAGTGCCCCGACAGGGAAATCACCCCTCCACTTT.